The 19 T cell receptor beta chains in this list originate from one sample, sequenced in a study of blood T cell repertoires in COVID-19. Clones were sequenced by immunoSEQ multiplex PCR, and TCRdb holds only the in-frame ones, with some missing. This sample has 270,000 or so clones; roughly 86% occur once, and the top ten carry around 10%. Material for sequencing was peripheral blood. These receptors all stem from a woman aged 25 to 39 with COVID-19, enrolled during active disease.

The chain combines TRBV2 with TRBJ1-5; D uncertain. Germline loops: CDR1 SNHLY, CDR2 FYNNEI. V was clipped by 5 bases and J by 3 bases, with 11 bases between them. This CDR3 is 14 amino acids long. This CDR3 is CASSTWSINQPQHF. The DNA for the CDR3 is TGTGCCAGCAGTACTTGGAGTATCAATCAGCCCCAGCATTTT. Full variable domain (missing parts from reference TRBV2 and TRBJ1-5): EPEVTQTPSHQVTQMGQEVILRCVPISNHLYFYWYRQILGQKVEFLVSFYNNEISEKSEIFDDQFSVERPDGSNFTLKIRSTKLEDSAMYFCASSTWSINQPQHFGDGTRLSIL.

A remark on this clone: At one boundary the junction diverges from the germline segment, which might be a read error. The chain combines TRBV6-5 with TRBJ1-2; D is ambiguous. The CDR3 contains 14 residues. CDR1 and CDR2 (germline): MNHEY, SVGAGI. CDR3 nucleotides: TGTGTCAGCACCAACCGGGGTTCCTACTATGGCTACACCTTC. It yields the protein CVSTNRGSYYGYTF.

The chain couples TRBV9 to TRBJ2-5; 9 bases fit TRBD2. The CDR3 contains 16 residues. The germline V gene has CDR1 SGDLS and CDR2 YYNGEE. Trimming at V came to 0 bases and at J to 0 bases, leaving 3 bases not matched to a gene. The CDR3 is CASSVDSGGNQETQYF. The CDR3, as DNA: TGTGCCAGCAGCGTAGACAGCGGGGGGAACCAAGAGACCCAGTACTTC. The whole variable domain, filled in from reference TRBV9 and TRBJ2-5, reads DSGVTQTPKHLITATGQRVTLRCSPRSGDLSVYWYQQSLDQGLQFLIQYYNGEERAKGNILERFSAQQFPDLHSELNLSSLELGDSALYFCASSVDSGGNQETQYFGPGTRLLVL.

This chain connects TRBV18 to TRBJ2-7, with TRBD2 identical over 7 bases. V shed 4 bases and J 3 bases; nucleotides not matched to a gene: 12. Germline loops: CDR1 KGHSH, CDR2 LQKENI. This CDR3 is built from 16 residues. The CDR3 DNA reads as TGTGCCAGCTCACGAGGGAGGGGAAGGCCAAGCTACGAGCAGTACTTC. This gives the protein CASSRGRGRPSYEQYF.

The chain uses TRBV27 and TRBJ2-2; TRBD2 aligns across 10 bases. Looked up from germline, CDR1 is MNHEY and CDR2 is SMNVEV (reference sequence). The V and J ends lost 3 bases and 5 bases, in that order; junction bases with no gene match: 6. The length of the CDR3 is 16 residues. The CDR3 coding sequence is TGTGCCAGCAGTTTCCGTGAGACTAGCGGGACCGGGGAGCTGTTTTTT. Amino acid sequence: CASSFRETSGTGELFF.

This sequence joins TRBV27 and TRBJ1-2; D perhaps matches TRBD1 (6 bases). V was shortened by 6 bases and J by 4 bases, with 12 bases between the two germline ends. The CDR3 sequence is 13 residues long. In germline, CDR1 is MNHEY, CDR2 SMNVEV (reference sequence). The CDR3 reads CASSSQGTYGYTF. In nucleotides, the CDR3 is TGTGCCAGCAGCTCCCAGGGGACCTATGGCTACACCTTC.

Comments on this clone: The junction shows a germline mismatch at one end, possibly a read error. The genes are TRBV10-2 and TRBJ1-5, with 7 bases fitting TRBD1. The CDR3 is 13 residues long. Germline assignment: CDR1 WSHSY and CDR2 SAAADI. This CDR3 is CASSRDSYQLQHF. DNA of the CDR3: TGCGCCAGCTCCCGGGACAGCTATCAGCTCCAGCATTTT.

This chain connects TRBV6-1 to TRBJ2-7, with 7 positions matching TRBD1. Per the germline V gene, CDR1 is MNHNS and CDR2 is SASEGT. This CDR3 spans 15 amino acids. V dropped 2 bases and J dropped 4; count of bases not matched to a gene: 8. The CDR3 reads CASSEPGTALYEQYF. The DNA of the CDR3 is TGTGCCAGCAGTGAACCCGGGACAGCACTATACGAGCAGTACTTC.

The chain uses TRBV14 and TRBJ2-1, with unresolved D. Germline lookup yields CDR1 SGHDN and CDR2 FVKESK. V lost 4 bases, J lost 4 bases, and 5 bases lay in between. The CDR3 runs 12 residues. CDR3 sequence (DNA): TGTGCCAGCAGCCTATATTACAATGAGCAGTTCTTC. It specifies CASSLYYNEQFF.

This chain connects TRBV27 to TRBJ1-1; D remains unclear. Germline V gives CDR1 MNHEY, CDR2 SMNVEV (reference sequence). V was clipped by 0 bases and J by 0 bases, with 8 bases between them. The CDR3 has 15 amino acids. The CDR3 region has the DNA TGTGCCAGCAGTTTATCGGCTGTGATGAACACTGAAGCTTTCTTT. Translating gives CASSLSAVMNTEAFF.

The chain couples TRBV6-5 to TRBJ1-2; perhaps TRBD1 as D (5 bases). Trimming pared 8 bases from V and 5 bases from J, leaving 12 bases between. This CDR3 spans 12 amino acids. Germline V CDR1 and CDR2: MNHEY, SVGAGI. The CDR3 DNA reads TGTGCCAGCGGCACGGGGGGATATGGCTACACCTTC. Translated, it gives CASGTGGYGYTF.

The chain is built from TRBV5-1 and TRBJ2-3; weak D call: TRBD2 (6 bases). Between the trimmed V and J ends, which lost 0 bases and 2 bases, there was a span of 13 bases. The CDR3 is 16 residues long. Per the germline V gene, CDR1 is SGHRS and CDR2 is YFSETQ. This CDR3 is CASSLGPGDPTDTQYF. In nucleotides, the CDR3 is TGCGCCAGCAGCTTGGGGCCGGGGGACCCCACAGATACGCAGTATTTT. Together with reference TRBV5-1 and TRBJ2-3, the CDR3 gives the full variable domain: KAGVTQTPRYLIKTRGQQVTLSCSPISGHRSVSWYQQTPGQGLQFLFEYFSETQRNKGNFPGRFSGRQFSNSRSEMNVSTLELGDSALYLCASSLGPGDPTDTQYFGPGTRLTVL.

Concerning this clone itself: The same CDR3 is also encoded by other DNA sequences in this sample. The chain recombines TRBV6-5 with TRBJ1-2; no definite D call. Per germline, CDR1 MNHEY and CDR2 SVGAGI. Trimming cost V 0 bases and J 3 bases, with 8 bases left between them. The CDR3 spans 14 residues. CDR3 in DNA: TGTGCCAGCAGTTACTCTGAGGGCGACTATGGCTACACCTTC. This encodes CASSYSEGDYGYTF.

The chain links TRBV19 to TRBJ2-1; TRBD1 agrees at 12 bases. CDR1 and CDR2 (germline): LNHDA, SQIVND (reference sequence). V was clipped by 7 bases and J by 7 bases; unmatched bases: 14. The CDR3 is 17 residues long. The DNA of the CDR3 is TGTGCCAGTATACCTCAAGCCGGGACAGGGGGCTTGAATGAGCAGTTCTTC. This codes for CASIPQAGTGGLNEQFF.

The chain uses TRBV30 and TRBJ1-1; 7 bases agree with TRBD1. The CDR3 spans 11 residues. Looked up from germline, CDR1 is GTSNPN and CDR2 is SVGIG (reference sequence). The V and J ends lost 2 bases and 11 bases, in that order; junction bases with no gene match: 5. CDR3 sequence reads: CAWSLPGGAFF. The CDR3 DNA follows: TGTGCCTGGAGTCTACCAGGGGGGGCTTTCTTT.

This chain uses TRBV7-9 with TRBJ2-1, with 9 bases that match TRBD1. Germline V gives CDR1 SEHNR, CDR2 FQNEAQ (reference sequence). The CDR3 loop spans 15 amino acids. V lost 5 bases to trimming and J lost 7 bases; unmatched junction nucleotides: 9. As DNA, the CDR3 is TGTGCCAGCAGCGCGAGACAGGGGGGAGGGAATGAGCAGTTCTTC. This codes for CASSARQGGGNEQFF.

This rearrangement joins TRBV10-1 to TRBJ2-2, with D tentatively TRBD2 (6 bases). The CDR3 spans 13 residues. CDR1 is WNHNN, CDR2 SYGVQD, per germline (reference sequence). The V and J ends lost 2 bases and 7 bases respectively, with 8 bases between them. Written as DNA, the CDR3 is TGCGCCAGCAGTGAGGGGACTGTCGGGGAGCTGTTTTTT. Translating it yields CASSEGTVGELFF.

CDR3 loop: CASSQVGGRTDTQYF. CDR3 nucleotide sequence: TGTGCCAGCAGCCAGGTGGGGGGTCGCACAGATACGCAGTATTTT. J is TRBJ2-3 and V is TRBV3-1 (or the pseudogene TRBV3-2); D is possibly TRBD2 (6 bases). The CDR3 sequence is 15 residues long. Trimming shortened V by 3 bases and J by 1 base, and 11 bases separated the two germline ends. Germline V lookup: CDR1 LGHDT, CDR2 YNNKEL (reference sequence).

This chain uses TRBV27 with TRBJ2-2, with D hard to call. CDR1 and CDR2 from the germline V gene are MNHEY and SMNVEV (reference sequence). The V end was cut by 3 bases, the J end by 0 bases, with 2 bases between. The length of the CDR3 is 13 residues. The CDR3: CASSFTNTGELFF. In DNA form, the CDR3 reads TGTGCCAGCAGTTTCACGAACACCGGGGAGCTGTTTTTT.